The clone carrying this T cell receptor (beta chain) appeared a few times. Its specificity is unknown. TRB rearrangements spanning V, D and J were amplified using mixed TRB-A/B primers. From the multiplex PCR reads, TCRdb called clonotypes with MiXCR, one entry per CDR3 protein. The table shows 3,000 to 3,500 distinct CDR3 sequences, with 25% to 30% occurring only once. This record belongs to a study of T cell repertoires in aging, cancer and after chemotherapy. In the study overall: Donor ages fell into six groups from 30 or younger up to 70 or older. Glioblastoma patients receiving temozolomide-based therapy gave paired samples before and after chemotherapy.

Trimming cost V 5 bases and J 6 bases, with 16 bases left between them. CDR3 length: 15 residues. The V gene's germline CDR1 is SGHTA and CDR2 FQGNSA. Amplification of TCR beta used genomic DNA extracted from peripheral blood. Findings and caveats of the study: In cancer patients, declining TCR diversity with age involved lost richness and lost evenness.

The source material was blood. The TCR sequence derives from a human donor with a solid tumor. The gene calls are TRBV7-2 and TRBJ2-2; D might be TRBD2 (6 bases). This CDR3 reads CASSIIIRESGELFF. CDR3 DNA sequence: TGTGCCAGCAGCATAATCATACGGGAGTCCGGGGAGCTGTTTTTT.